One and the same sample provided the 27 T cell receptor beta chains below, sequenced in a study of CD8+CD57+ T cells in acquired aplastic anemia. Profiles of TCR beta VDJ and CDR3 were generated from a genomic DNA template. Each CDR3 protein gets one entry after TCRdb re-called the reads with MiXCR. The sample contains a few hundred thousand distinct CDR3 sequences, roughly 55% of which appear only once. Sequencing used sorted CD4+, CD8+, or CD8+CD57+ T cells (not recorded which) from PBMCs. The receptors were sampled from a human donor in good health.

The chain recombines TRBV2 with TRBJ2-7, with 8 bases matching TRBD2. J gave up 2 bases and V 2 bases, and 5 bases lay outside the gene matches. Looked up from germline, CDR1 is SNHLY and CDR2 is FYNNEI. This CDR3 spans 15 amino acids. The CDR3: CASSEPSGSAYEQYF. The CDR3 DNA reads TGTGCCAGCAGTGAACCTAGCGGGTCTGCCTACGAGCAGTACTTC.

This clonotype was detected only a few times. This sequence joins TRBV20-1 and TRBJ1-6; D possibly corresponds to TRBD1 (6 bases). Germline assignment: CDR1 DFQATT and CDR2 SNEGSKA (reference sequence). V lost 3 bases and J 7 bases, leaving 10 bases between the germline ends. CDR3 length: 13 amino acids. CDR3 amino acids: CSASEDSNSPLHF. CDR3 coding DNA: TGCAGTGCTAGCGAGGACAGCAATTCACCCCTCCACTTT.

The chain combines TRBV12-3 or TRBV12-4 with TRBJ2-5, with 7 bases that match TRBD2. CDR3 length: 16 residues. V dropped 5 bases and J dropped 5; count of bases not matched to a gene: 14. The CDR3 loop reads CASSRALGGGGETQYF. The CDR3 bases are TGTGCCAGCAGTCGGGCCCTCGGCGGGGGAGGTGAGACCCAGTACTTC.

Here the CDR3 DNA reads TGTGCCAGCAGCGACAGGCCGGGACAGATGAAGTTCTTC. Its protein product is CASSDRPGQMKFF. The V gene is TRBV7-2, the J gene TRBJ2-1, with 7 bases aligning to TRBD1. With 5 bases clipped from V and 14 bases from J, the junction kept 12 bases outside the gene matches. The CDR3 is made up of 13 amino acids. Germline V gene sequence: CDR1 SGHTA, CDR2 FQGNSA.

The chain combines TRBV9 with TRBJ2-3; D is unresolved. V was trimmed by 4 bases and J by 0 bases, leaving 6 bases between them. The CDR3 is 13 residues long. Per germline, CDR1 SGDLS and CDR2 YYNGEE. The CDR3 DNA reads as TGTGCCAGCAGCCCCTTTAGCACAGATACGCAGTATTTT. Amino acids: CASSPFSTDTQYF.

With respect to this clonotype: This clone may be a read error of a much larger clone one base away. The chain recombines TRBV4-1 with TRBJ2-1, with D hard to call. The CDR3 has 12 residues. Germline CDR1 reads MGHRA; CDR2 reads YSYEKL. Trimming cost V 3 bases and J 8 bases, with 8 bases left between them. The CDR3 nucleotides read TGCGCCAGCAGCCATGGTACAGATGAGCAGTTCTTC. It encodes CASSHGTDEQFF.

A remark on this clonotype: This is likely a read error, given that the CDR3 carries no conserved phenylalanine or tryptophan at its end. CDR3 in amino acids: CASSVTGEVIDEQYS. As DNA, the CDR3 is TGTGCCAGCAGCGTCACAGGGGAAGTAATCGACGAGCAGTACTCC. The rearrangement links TRBV7-3 to TRBJ2-7, with TRBD1 matching 7 bases. This CDR3 spans 15 amino acids. V lost 5 bases to trimming and J lost 5 bases; unmatched junction nucleotides: 12. Per the germline V gene, CDR1 is SGHTA and CDR2 is FQGTGA.

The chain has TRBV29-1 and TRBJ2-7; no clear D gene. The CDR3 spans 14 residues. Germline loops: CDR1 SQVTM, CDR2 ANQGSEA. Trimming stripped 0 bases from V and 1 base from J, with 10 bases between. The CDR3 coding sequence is TGCAGCGTTGAAGATGGTCGGCAGTCCTACGAGCAGTACTTC. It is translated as CSVEDGRQSYEQYF.

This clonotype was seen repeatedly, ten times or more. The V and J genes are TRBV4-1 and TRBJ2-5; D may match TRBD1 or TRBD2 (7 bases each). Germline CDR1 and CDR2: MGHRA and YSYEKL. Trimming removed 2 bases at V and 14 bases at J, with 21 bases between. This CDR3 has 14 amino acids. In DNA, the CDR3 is TGCGCCAGCAGCCAATACCTCGAGGGGGCGGGGGAATACTTC. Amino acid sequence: CASSQYLEGAGEYF.

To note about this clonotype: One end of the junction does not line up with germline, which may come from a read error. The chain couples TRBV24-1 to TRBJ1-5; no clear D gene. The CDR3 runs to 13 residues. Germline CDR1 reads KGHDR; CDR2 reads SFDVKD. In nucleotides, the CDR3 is TGTGCCACCAGTGGCCTTGTCGGTCAGCCTCAGCATTTT. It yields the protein CATSGLVGQPQHF.

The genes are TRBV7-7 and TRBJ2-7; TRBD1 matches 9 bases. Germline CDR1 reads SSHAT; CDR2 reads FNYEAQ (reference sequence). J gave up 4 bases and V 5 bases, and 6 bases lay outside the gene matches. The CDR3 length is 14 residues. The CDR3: CASSRGTGLYEQYF. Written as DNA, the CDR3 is TGTGCCAGCAGCCGGGGGACAGGGTTATACGAGCAGTACTTC.

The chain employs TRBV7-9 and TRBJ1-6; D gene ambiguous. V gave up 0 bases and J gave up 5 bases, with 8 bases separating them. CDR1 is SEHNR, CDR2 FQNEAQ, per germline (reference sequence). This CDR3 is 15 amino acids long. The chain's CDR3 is CASSLAGIDNSPLHF. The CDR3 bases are TGTGCCAGCAGCTTAGCAGGGATCGATAATTCACCCCTCCACTTT.

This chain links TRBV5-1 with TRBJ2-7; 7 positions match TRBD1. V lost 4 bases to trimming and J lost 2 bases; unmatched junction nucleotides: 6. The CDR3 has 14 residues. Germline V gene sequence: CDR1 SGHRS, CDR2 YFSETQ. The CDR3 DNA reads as TGCGCCAGCAGCATCGGGACAGTGACCTACGAGCAGTACTTC. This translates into CASSIGTVTYEQYF. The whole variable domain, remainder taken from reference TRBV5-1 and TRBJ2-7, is KAGVTQTPRYLIKTRGQQVTLSCSPISGHRSVSWYQQTPGQGLQFLFEYFSETQRNKGNFPGRFSGRQFSNSRSEMNVSTLELGDSALYLCASSIGTVTYEQYFGPGTRLTVT.

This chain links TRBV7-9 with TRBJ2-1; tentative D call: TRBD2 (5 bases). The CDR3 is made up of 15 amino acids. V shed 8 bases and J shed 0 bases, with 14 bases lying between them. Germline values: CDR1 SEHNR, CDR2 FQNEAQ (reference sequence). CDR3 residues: CASRRTEPSYNEQFF. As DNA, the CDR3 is TGTGCCAGCCGAAGGACTGAACCCTCCTACAATGAGCAGTTCTTC.

Here the CDR3 DNA reads TGCAGTGCTAGACCAGCGGGGACCTACGAGCAGTACTTC. Protein product: CSARPAGTYEQYF. J is TRBJ2-7 and V is TRBV20-1, with 7 bases identical to TRBD2. The CDR3 consists of 13 residues. The germline CDR1 and CDR2 sequences are DFQATT and SNEGSKA (reference sequence). V trimming: 2 bases; J trimming: 2 bases; junction bases outside the gene matches: 3.

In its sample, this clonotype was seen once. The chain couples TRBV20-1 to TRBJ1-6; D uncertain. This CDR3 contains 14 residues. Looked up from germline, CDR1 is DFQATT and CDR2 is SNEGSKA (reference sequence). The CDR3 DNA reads TGCAGCGCTGCGGCTGGCAACGAGAATTCACCCCTCCACTTT. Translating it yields CSAAAGNENSPLHF.

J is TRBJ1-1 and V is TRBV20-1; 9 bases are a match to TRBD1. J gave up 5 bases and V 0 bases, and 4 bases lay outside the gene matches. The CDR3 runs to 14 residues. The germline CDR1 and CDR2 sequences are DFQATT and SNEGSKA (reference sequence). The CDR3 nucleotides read TGCAGTGCTAGAGATCAACAGGGGGCAACTGAAGCTTTCTTT. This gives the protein CSARDQQGATEAFF.

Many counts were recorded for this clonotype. The CDR3 nucleotides are TGCAGTGCTAGAGATGGGCGGGGGGTCCCTCCGGGCGAGCAGTTCTTC. It translates to CSARDGRGVPPGEQFF. This chain connects TRBV20-1 to TRBJ2-1, with TRBD2 matching 8 bases. Germline-derived CDR1 and CDR2 are DFQATT and SNEGSKA (reference sequence). This CDR3 is 16 amino acids long. The V and J ends lost 0 bases and 10 bases, in that order; junction bases with no gene match: 14.

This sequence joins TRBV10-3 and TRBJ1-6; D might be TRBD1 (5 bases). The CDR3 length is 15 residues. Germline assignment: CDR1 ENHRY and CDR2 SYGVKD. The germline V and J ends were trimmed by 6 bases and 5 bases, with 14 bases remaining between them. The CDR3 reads CAIRAGAWDNSPLHF. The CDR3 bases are TGTGCCATCAGAGCTGGGGCATGGGATAATTCACCCCTCCACTTT.

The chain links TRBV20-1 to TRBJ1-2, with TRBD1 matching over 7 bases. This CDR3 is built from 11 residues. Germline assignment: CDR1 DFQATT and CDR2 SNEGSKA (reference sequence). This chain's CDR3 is CSYRGTHGYTF. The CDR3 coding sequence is TGCAGCTACAGGGGCACTCATGGCTACACCTTC.

The CDR3 DNA sequence: TGTGCCACTTCACAGGGGTTAATAGGAGAGACCCAGTACTTC. Translation gives CATSQGLIGETQYF. The chain is built from TRBV2 and TRBJ2-5; 7 bases map to TRBD1. The CDR3 length is 14 residues. Looked up from germline, CDR1 is SNHLY and CDR2 is FYNNEI. V lost 10 bases, J lost 4 bases, and 12 bases stayed unmatched.

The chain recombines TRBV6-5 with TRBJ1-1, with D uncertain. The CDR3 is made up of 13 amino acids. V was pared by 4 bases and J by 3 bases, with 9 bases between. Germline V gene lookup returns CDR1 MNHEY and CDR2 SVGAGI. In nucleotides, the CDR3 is TGTGCCAGCAGTTCCTACACGTACACTGAAGCTTTCTTT. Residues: CASSSYTYTEAFF.

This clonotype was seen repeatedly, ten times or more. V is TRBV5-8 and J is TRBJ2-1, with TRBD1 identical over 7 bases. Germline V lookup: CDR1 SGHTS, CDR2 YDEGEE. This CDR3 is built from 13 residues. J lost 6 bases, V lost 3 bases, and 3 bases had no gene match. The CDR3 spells CASSSGTANEQFF. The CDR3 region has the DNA TGTGCCAGCAGCTCTGGGACAGCCAATGAGCAGTTCTTC.

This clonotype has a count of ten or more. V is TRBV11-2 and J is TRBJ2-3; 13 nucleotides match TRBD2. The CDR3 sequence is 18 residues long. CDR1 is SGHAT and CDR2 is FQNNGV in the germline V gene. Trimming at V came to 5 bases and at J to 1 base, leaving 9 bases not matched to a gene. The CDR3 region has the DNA TGTGCCAGCAGCCTGGGACTAGCGGGGCCACGGGGCACAGATACGCAGTATTTT. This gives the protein CASSLGLAGPRGTDTQYF.

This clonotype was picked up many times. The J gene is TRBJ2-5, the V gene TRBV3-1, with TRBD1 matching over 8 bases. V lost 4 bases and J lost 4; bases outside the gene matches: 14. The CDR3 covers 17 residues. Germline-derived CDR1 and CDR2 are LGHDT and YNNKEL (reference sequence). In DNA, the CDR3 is TGTGCCAGCAGCCCGCCTGGACAGGGCCATAACCTAGAGACCCAGTACTTC. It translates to CASSPPGQGHNLETQYF.

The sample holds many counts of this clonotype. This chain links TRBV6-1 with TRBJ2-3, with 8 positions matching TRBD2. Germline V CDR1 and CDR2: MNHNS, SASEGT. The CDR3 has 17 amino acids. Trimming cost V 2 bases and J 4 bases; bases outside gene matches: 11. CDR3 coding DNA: TGTGCCAGCAGTGAAAAATGGAGAGCGGGAGTAGCAGATACGCAGTATTTT. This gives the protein CASSEKWRAGVADTQYF.

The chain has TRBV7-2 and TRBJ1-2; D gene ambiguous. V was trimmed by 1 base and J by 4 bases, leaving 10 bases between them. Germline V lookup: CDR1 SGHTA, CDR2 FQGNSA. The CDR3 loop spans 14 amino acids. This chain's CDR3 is CASSLDLSPYGYTF. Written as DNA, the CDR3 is TGTGCCAGCAGCTTAGACCTATCTCCCTATGGCTACACCTTC.